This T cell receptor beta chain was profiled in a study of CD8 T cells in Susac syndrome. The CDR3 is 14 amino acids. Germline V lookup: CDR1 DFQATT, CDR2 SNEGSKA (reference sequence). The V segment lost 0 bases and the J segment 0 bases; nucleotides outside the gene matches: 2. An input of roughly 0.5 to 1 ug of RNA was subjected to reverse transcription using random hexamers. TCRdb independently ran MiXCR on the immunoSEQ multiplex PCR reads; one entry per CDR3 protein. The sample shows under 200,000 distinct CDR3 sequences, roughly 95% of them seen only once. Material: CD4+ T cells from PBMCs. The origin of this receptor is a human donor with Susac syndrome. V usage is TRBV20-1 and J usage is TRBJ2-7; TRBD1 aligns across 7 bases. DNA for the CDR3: TGCAGTGCTAGAGATGCAGGGGGCTCCTACGAGCAGTACTTC. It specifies CSARDAGGSYEQYF.